This TCR beta chain emerged from a study of shared clonotypes between healthy human individuals (dated by TCRdb to the early 2020s). The study in broad terms: The cohort comprised a couple of women and three men aged 18 to 49 years. For each donor, three plates each were used for CD4 naive and CD4 memory, two plates were used for CD8 naive, and one plate was used for CD8 memory. The study deeply sequenced blood TCR repertoires of five healthy adults to estimate repertoire size and the extent of clonotype sharing between individuals. To increase sequencing depth and limit assay-specific biases, TCR repertoire library preparation and sequencing were carried out by different laboratories using diverse techniques. Leukapheresis yielded between about 0.94 and 9 billion PBMCs per donor. General study outcomes and caveats: Sharing across a few donors was observed for about 5% of naive CD4, 3.5% of naive CD8, 2.3% of memory CD4, and roughly 0.4% of memory CD8 clonotypes. Pairwise subsampling indicated that sequencing depth was expected to affect the degree of clonotype sharing among donors. Clonotypes shared by all four sorted-subset donors showed higher generation probabilities than non-shared clonotypes. Only blood was sampled, and tissue TCR repertoires likely differ from those in blood. Even with the large sequencing depth, rarefaction of the sorted-subset datasets indicated that sequencing was incomplete. Naive subsets generally had larger estimated clonotype richness than memory subsets did. The genetic and exposure-history diversity represented was limited by the small number of donors.

CD8 naive samples were CD45RO-negative cells positively selected for CCR7, giving a CD45RA+CCR7+ population that excluded TemRA cells. Donors were healthy HIV-negative adults with no recently reported acute infections or vaccinations. Every donor was a Caucasian adult residing in Nashville, Tennessee, USA. Blood was collected by leukapheresis, and PBMCs were isolated by Ficoll-Histopaque density gradient centrifugation and then cryopreserved in liquid nitrogen vapor phase. Purity and quantity of every magnetically sorted T cell population were checked by analytical flow cytometry. Genomic DNA was isolated from each sorted fraction and quantified by UV absorbance on a Nanodrop 2000c. Using the deep immunoSEQ assay, TCR CDR3 regions were amplified from genomic DNA by multiplex PCR. Extracted genomic DNA from each cell subset was distributed evenly across all wells of several immunoSEQ 96-well plates, and each plate was treated as a replicate. For sorted subsets, each replicate PCR was loaded with approximately 0.2 ug genomic DNA, equivalent to roughly 30,000 T cell genomes. Purified libraries were measured with a Qubit 3.0 fluorometer, size-checked on a Bioanalyzer 2100, and measured again with the KAPA Library Quantification kit. Every immunoSEQ 96-well plate was sequenced on a dedicated single-read 150-cycle Illumina NextSeq 550 flow cell. In the paper's pipeline: The immunoSEQ output contained only junctional sequences without quality scores, so filtering could not match that applied to full-length reads. To assign V/J genes and CDR3, sequences were annotated using PyIR, a Python wrapper for IgBLAST v1.9, with IMGT germline references. Any read was removed if the V/J assignment was weak (E-value above 1e-6), the CDR3 was missing, or the read contained stop codons, out-of-frame junctions, or ambiguous translated residues. V3J clonotypes were defined by identical inferred V gene, J gene, and CDR3 amino acid sequence. To compute the percentage overlap between repertoires, the number of shared unique clonotypes was divided by the size of the smaller repertoire. Repertoire richness was assessed with RTK rarefaction, the Chao1 estimator, and Recon v2.1 estimates of unobserved clonotypes. OLGA was used to compute generation probabilities for all TCRbeta clonotypes that the gDNA method yielded from a handful of donors. Sourced from immuneACCESS, this table was stored by TCRdb with only in-frame sequences that have V and J called. A share of the clones is absent; for the studies checked, an unresolved V gene accounts for under half, and the remainder has no known explanation. V and J calls and clone size are given by that table; D and trimming were obtained from the DNA. Across this sample there are 650,000 to 800,000 clones, with under 95% seen only once. Approximately 25% of the sample is held by the ten biggest clonotypes.

As to this clone: Its binding antigen is unknown. No much larger clone is present one base from it, and per-base qualities are unavailable.

From the germline V gene, CDR1 is MNHEY and CDR2 is SVGAGI. V is clipped by 2 bases and J by 11 bases, and the sequence between their germline boundaries is 10 bases long. From the cysteine through the phenylalanine, the CDR3 covers 12 amino acids. CDR3 DNA is the only sequence kept; it has 36 bases, read in frame from the first base. The sample was naive CD8+ T cells sorted from blood. The sample's cell subset or site label, in plain terms: CD45RA+CCR7+. The rearrangement combines TRBV6-5 with TRBJ2-1; matching of 5 bases hints at TRBD2 as the D gene. The sequence was collected from a man aged 25-45 years in good health. The nucleotide sequence is given as TGTGCCAGCAGTTACATTGACTATCAGCAGTTCTTC. Its protein reads: CASSYIDYQQFF.